This T cell receptor (beta chain) was observed in a study of cytomegalovirus exposure and HLA in healthy donors. About the research overall: Unique TCRs numbering 75 million to 95 million, obtained from HLA-typed donors, made up an early data release.

This clone was seen just once. What it recognizes is unknown. This CDR3 has 16 amino acids. Germline V CDR1 and CDR2: SNHLY, FYNNEI. Unmatched junction bases numbered 5, after V lost 5 bases and J lost 2 bases. Study findings and constraints: TCR beta sequences reportedly predicted most subjects' HLA-A and HLA-B alleles accurately. TCR beta chains associated with HLA were, in a later analysis, more clonally expanded than equally common others.

The PCR employed 60 Vbeta primers together with 13 Jbeta primers. Using immunoSEQ multiplex PCR, the repertoire was profiled, and TCRdb retains in-frame clones only, with some absent. Of 150,000 to 200,000 clones listed, around 76% are singletons. The chain links TRBV2 to TRBJ1-4; 10 bases match TRBD1. The clonotype originates from a man aged 35 to 55 in good health and CMV-seropositive. Input material: PBMCs. In nucleotides, the CDR3 is TGTGCCAGCAGTAGACGGACAGGGGGTACTAATGAAAAACTGTTTTTT. It yields the protein CASSRRTGGTNEKLFF.